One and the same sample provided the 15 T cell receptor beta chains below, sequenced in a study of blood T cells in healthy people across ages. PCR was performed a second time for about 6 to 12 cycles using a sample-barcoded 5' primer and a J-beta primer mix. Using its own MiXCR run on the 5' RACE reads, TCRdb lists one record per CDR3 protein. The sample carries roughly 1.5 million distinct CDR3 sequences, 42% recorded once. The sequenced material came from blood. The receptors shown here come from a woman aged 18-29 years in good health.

The CDR3 region has the DNA TGCGCCAGCAGCCAAGGTCGTACGGCAGGGGTCTCCTACGAGCAGTACTTC. This gives the protein CASSQGRTAGVSYEQYF. The chain employs TRBV4-1 and TRBJ2-7; perhaps TRBD1 as D (6 bases). This CDR3 comprises 17 residues. Per the germline V gene, CDR1 is MGHRA and CDR2 is YSYEKL. The V end lost 1 base, the J end lost 0 bases, and 16 bases lay between the germline ends.

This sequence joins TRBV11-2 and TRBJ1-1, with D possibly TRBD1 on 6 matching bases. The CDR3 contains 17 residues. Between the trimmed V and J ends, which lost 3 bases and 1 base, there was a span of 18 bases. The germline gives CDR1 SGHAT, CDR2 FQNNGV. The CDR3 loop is CASSFYKLGQKNTEAFF. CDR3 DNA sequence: TGTGCCAGCAGCTTCTACAAACTGGGACAAAAGAACACTGAAGCTTTCTTT.

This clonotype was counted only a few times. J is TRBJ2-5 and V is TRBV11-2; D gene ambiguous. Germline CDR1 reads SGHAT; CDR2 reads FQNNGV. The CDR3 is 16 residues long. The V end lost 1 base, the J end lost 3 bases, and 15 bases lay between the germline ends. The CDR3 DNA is TGTGCCAGCAGCTTAGTTGGCGTATGGGCCGAAGAGACCCAGTACTTC. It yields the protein CASSLVGVWAEETQYF.

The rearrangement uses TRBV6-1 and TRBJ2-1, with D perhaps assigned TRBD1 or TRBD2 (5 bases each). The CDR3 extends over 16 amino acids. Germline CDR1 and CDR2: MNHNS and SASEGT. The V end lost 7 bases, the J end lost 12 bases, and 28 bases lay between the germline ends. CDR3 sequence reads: CASIRDGFNEQLAQFF. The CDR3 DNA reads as TGTGCCAGCATTCGGGACGGATTCAATGAGCAGTTAGCGCAGTTCTTC.

CDR3 sequence reads: CASSLADGQFYEQYF. The CDR3 nucleotides read TGTGCCAGCAGCTTAGCGGATGGGCAGTTCTACGAGCAGTACTTC. The chain is built from TRBV11-1 and TRBJ2-7; no reliable D call. Germline loops: CDR1 SGHAT, CDR2 FQDESV (reference sequence). V was trimmed by 0 bases and J by 3 bases, leaving 12 bases between them. There are 15 residues in the CDR3.

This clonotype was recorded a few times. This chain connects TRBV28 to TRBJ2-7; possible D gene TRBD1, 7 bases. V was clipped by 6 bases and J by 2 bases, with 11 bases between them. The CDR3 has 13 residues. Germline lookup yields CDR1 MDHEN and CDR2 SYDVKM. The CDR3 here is CASSGGGAYEQYF. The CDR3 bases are TGTGCCAGCAGCGGAGGGGGCGCCTACGAGCAGTACTTC.

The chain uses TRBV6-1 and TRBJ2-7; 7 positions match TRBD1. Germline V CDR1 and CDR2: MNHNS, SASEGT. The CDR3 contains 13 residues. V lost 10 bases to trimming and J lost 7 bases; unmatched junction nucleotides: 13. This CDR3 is CAIPDRNYNEQYF. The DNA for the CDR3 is TGTGCCATCCCGGACAGGAACTACAATGAGCAGTACTTC.

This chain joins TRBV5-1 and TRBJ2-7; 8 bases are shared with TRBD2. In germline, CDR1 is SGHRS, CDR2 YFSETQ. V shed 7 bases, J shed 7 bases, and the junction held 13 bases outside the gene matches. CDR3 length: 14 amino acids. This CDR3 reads CASASGGAYNEQYF. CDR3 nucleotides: TGCGCCAGCGCCTCGGGAGGGGCCTACAATGAGCAGTACTTC.

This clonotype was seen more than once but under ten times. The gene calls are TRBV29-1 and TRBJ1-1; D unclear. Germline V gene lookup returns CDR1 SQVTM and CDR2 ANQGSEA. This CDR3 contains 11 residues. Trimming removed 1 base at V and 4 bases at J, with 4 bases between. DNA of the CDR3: TGCAGCGTTGAAGGAAGCACTGAAGCTTTCTTT. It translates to CSVEGSTEAFF.

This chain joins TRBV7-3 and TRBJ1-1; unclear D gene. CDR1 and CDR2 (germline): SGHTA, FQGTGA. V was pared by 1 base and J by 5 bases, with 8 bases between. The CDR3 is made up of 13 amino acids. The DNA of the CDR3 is TGTGCCAGCAGCTTAATGCATCAGACTGAAGCTTTCTTT. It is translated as CASSLMHQTEAFF.

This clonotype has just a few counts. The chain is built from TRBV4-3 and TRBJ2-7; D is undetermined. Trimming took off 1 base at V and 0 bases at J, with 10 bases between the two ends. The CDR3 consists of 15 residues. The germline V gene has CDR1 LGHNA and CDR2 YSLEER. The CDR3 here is CASSQGQDFSYEQYF. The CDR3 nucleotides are TGCGCCAGCAGCCAAGGGCAGGATTTCTCCTACGAGCAGTACTTC.

This CDR3 is CSVEQTRDRINYGYTF. The CDR3 DNA is TGCAGCGTTGAACAAACCCGGGACAGGATTAACTATGGCTACACCTTC. The chain employs TRBV29-1 and TRBJ1-2, with TRBD1 matching 8 bases. In germline, CDR1 is SQVTM, CDR2 ANQGSEA. The CDR3 loop spans 16 amino acids. The junction had 9 bases not matched to a gene; V was cut back by 2 bases and J by 1 base.

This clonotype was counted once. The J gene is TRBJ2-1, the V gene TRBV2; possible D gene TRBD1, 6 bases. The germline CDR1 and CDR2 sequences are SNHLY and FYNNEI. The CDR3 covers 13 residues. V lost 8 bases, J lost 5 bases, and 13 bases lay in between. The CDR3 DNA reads TGTGCCAGCTCCACAGGGTTCGACAATGAGCAGTTCTTC. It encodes CASSTGFDNEQFF.

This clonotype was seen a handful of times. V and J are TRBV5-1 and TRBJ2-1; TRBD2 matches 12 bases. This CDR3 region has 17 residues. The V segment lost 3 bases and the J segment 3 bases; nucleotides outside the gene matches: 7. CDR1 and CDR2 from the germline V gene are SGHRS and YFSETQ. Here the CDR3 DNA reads TGCGCCAGCAGCTCCGAGACTAGCGGGAGCCTCTACAATGAGCAGTTCTTC. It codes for CASSSETSGSLYNEQFF.

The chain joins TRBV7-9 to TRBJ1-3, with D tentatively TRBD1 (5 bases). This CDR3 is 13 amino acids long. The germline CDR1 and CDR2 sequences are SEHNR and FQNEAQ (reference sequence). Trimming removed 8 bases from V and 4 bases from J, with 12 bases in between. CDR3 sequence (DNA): TGTGCCAGCCCAAGGGGAGCCGGAAACACCATATATTTT. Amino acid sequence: CASPRGAGNTIYF.